The TCR beta chain described here comes from a study of shared clonotypes between healthy human individuals. Authors' methods: Filtering was not the same, since immunoSEQ gave junction-only sequences without quality scores. Some clones are missing from TCRdb's copy, which holds only in-frame ones; the method was immunoSEQ multiplex PCR. V and J calls and clone size are given by that table; D and trimming were obtained from the DNA. Among about 2.1 million clones, over 85% were seen once, and the ten largest hold about 1.7%. As concerns this clone: The antigen is unknown.

Naive-designated CD8 cells lacked CD45RO, were positively enriched for CCR7, and omitted terminally differentiated effector memory CD45RA+ cells. Study-level findings and limits: On the whole, naive subsets had larger estimated richness than memory subsets had.

Trimming took off 5 bases at V and 1 base at J, with 14 bases between the two ends. CDR3 length: 15 residues. Germline loops: CDR1 LNHDA, CDR2 SQIVND (reference sequence). This sequence was found in a man in his late teens or twenties in good health. Some clones in this sample may be carry-over from other donors' samples. Sequencing was done on a sample of naive CD8+ T cells from PBMCs. The chain uses TRBV19 and TRBJ2-5; D may be TRBD2 (5 bases). The CDR3 region has the DNA TGTGCCAGTAGTCCCCGTAGCGTGGGCCAAGAGACCCAGTACTTC. Protein: CASSPRSVGQETQYF.